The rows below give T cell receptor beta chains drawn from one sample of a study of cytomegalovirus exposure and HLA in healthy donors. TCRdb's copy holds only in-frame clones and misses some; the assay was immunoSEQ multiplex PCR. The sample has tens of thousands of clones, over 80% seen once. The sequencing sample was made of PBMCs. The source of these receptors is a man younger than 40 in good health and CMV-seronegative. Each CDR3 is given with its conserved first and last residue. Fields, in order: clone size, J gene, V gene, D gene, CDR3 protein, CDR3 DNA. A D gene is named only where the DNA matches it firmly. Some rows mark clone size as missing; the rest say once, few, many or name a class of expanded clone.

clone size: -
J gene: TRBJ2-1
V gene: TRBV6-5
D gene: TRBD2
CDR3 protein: CASSLGLATYNEQFF
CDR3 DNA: TGTGCCAGCAGTCTCGGACTAGCAACCTACAATGAGCAGTTCTTC

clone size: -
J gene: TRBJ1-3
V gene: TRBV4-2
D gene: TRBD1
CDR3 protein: CASSLYGTADRGNTIYF
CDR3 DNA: TGTGCCAGCAGCCTTTACGGGACAGCGGACCGCGGAAACACCATATATTTT

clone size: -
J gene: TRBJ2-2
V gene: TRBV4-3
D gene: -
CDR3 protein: CASSQDIPGLVAGELFF
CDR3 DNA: TGCGCCAGCAGCCAAGATATTCCAGGGTTAGTGGCCGGGGAGCTGTTTTTT

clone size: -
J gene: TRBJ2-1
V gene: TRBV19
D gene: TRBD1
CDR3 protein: CASSRGGQDFYNEQFF
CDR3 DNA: TGTGCCAGTAGTAGGGGCGGACAGGATTTCTACAATGAGCAGTTCTTC

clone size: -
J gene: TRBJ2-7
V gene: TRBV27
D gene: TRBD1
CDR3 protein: CASSDRDRGSYEQYF
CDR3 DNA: TGTGCCAGCAGTGACCGGGACAGGGGATCCTACGAGCAGTACTTC

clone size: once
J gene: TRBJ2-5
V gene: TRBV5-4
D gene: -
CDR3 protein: CASTVGVGFQETQYF
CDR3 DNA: TGTGCCAGCACAGTGGGAGTGGGCTTCCAAGAGACCCAGTACTTC

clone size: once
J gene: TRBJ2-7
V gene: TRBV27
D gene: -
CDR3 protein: CASSPRTAFFSYEQYF
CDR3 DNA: TGTGCCAGCAGTCCTAGGACAGCTTTTTTCTCCTACGAGCAGTACTTC

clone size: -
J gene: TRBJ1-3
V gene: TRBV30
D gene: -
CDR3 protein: CAWSEGNSGNTIYF
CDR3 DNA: TGTGCCTGGAGTGAGGGGAACTCTGGAAACACCATATATTTT

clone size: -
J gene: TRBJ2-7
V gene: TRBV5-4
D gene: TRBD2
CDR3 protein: CASSPGLAGGNDYEQYF
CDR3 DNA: TGTGCCAGCAGCCCGGGACTAGCGGGAGGGAACGACTACGAGCAGTACTTC

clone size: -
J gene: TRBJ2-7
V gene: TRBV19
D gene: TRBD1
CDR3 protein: CASSIGQGWYEQYF
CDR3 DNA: TGTGCCAGTAGTATTGGACAGGGGTGGTACGAGCAGTACTTC